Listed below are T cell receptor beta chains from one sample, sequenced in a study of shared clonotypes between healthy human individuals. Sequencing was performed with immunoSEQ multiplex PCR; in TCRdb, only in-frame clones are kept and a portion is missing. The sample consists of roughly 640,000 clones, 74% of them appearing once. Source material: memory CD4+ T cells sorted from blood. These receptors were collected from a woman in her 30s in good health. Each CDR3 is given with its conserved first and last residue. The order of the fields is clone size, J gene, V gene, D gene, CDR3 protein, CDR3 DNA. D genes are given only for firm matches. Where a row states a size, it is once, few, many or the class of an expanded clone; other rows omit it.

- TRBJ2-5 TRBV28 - CASSSLYGGQETQYF TGTGCCAGCAGTTCACTATACGGAGGACAAGAGACCCAGTACTTC
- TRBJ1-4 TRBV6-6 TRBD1 CASSYSMGQGNEKLFF TGTGCCAGCAGTTACTCGATGGGACAGGGGAATGAAAAACTGTTTTTT
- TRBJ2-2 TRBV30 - CASSRGNTGELFF TGTGCCTCGTCCAGGGGAAACACCGGGGAGCTGTTTTTT
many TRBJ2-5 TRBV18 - CASSSGGEETQYF TGTGCCAGCTCATCAGGCGGCGAAGAGACCCAGTACTTC
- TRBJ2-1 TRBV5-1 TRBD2 CASSHLAGGGGEQFF TGCGCCAGCAGCCATTTAGCGGGAGGAGGAGGCGAGCAGTTCTTC
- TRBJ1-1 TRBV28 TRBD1 CASSWGQGAMTEAFF TGTGCCAGCAGCTGGGGACAGGGGGCGATGACTGAAGCTTTCTTT
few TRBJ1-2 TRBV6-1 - CASSEGRQTHYGYTF TGTGCCAGCAGTGAAGGCAGACAGACCCACTATGGCTACACCTTC
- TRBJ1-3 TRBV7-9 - CASSFGQTSGNTIYF TGTGCCAGCAGCTTCGGACAGACTTCAGGAAACACCATATATTTT
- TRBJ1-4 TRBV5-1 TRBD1 CASSTGTADEKLFF TGCGCCAGCAGCACCGGGACAGCCGACGAAAAACTGTTTTTT
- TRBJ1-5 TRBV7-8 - CASSFLSVGLKNQPQHF TGTGCCAGCAGCTTCCTCTCCGTCGGGCTTAAGAATCAGCCCCAGCATTTT
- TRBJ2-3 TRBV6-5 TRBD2 CASSYSKHREAATQYF TGTGCCAGCAGTTACTCAAAGCACCGGGAGGCCGCGACGCAGTATTTT
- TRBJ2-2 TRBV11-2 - CASSSHIAGELFF TGTGCCAGCAGCTCACATATAGCCGGGGAGCTGTTTTTT
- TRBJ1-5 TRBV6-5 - CASSSINQPQHF TGTGCCAGCAGTTCGATTAATCAGCCCCAGCATTTT
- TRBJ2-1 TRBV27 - CASSLYGSSGNEQFF TGTGCCAGCAGTTTATACGGGAGTTCGGGAAATGAGCAGTTCTTC
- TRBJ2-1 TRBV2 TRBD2 CASTRLASYNEQFF TGTGCCAGCACCCGACTAGCGTCATACAATGAGCAGTTCTTC
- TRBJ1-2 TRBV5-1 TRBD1 CASSRHEIQGETGYTF TGCGCCAGCAGCCGGCACGAAATTCAGGGGGAAACTGGCTACACCTTC
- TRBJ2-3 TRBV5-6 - CASSSGGPTDTQYF TGTGCCAGCAGCTCCGGGGGACCCACAGATACGCAGTATTTT
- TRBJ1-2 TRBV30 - CAWTKGVGYGYTF TGTGCCTGGACAAAGGGCGTAGGGTATGGCTACACCTTC
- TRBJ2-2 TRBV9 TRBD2 CASSVGSGSSWELFF TGTGCCAGCAGCGTAGGGAGCGGGAGTAGCTGGGAGCTGTTTTTT
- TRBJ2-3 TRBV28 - CASSLLWSSTDTQYF TGTGCCAGCAGTTTACTGTGGTCCAGCACAGATACGCAGTATTTT
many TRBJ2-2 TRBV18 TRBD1 CASSPDRGKAGELFF TGTGCCAGCTCACCAGACAGGGGGAAGGCCGGGGAGCTGTTTTTT